The following is a T cell receptor beta chain sequence with its context. Antigen: not known. The CDR3 has 15 amino acids. V was clipped by 0 bases and J by 4 bases, with 14 bases between them. Germline CDR1 is SGDLS and CDR2 is YYNGEE. The data originate from a study of regulatory and conventional T cells in RAG deficiency. Assay used: immunoSEQ multiplex PCR; TCRdb lists only in-frame clones, some missing. The table includes tens of thousands of clones, over 80% detected once. Study-level findings and limits: In Omenn syndrome, Treg and Tconv repertoires overlapped >75%. Omenn syndrome and CID/AS patients had 85 to 100-fold fewer unique Treg TCR beta sequences, versus around 10-fold elsewhere.

These records were also assigned to another study, of regulatory T cells. That paper states: Primers: 52 TRBV forward and 13 TRBJ reverse.

Sequenced sample: CD8+ T cells sorted from blood. The source is a human donor in good health. The chain employs TRBV9 and TRBJ2-7; tentatively, D is TRBD2 (6 bases). CDR3 sequence (DNA): TGTGCCAGCAGCGTAGGGGGGGATATGATGTACGAGCAGTACTTC. Translation: CASSVGGDMMYEQYF.